This T cell receptor beta chain was captured in a study of T cell repertoires in cytomegalovirus infection (dated by TCRdb to between 2017 and 2020). Study-level background: Recently identified HLA-C-restricted CMV epitopes, whose presentation resists viral immunomodulation, were targeted by peptide stimulations together with well-studied HLA-B-restricted epitopes. Donor HLA type was relevant to the analysis, as public TCR beta signatures indicated carriage of CMV infection together with the matching HLA type. Results and caveats for the whole study, not just this receptor: Cumulative frequency of public TCR beta family members discriminated carriers of CMV infection plus the relevant HLA type in this cohort and an independent roughly 320-donor cohort. In the ex vivo response, HLA-C-restricted CMV-specific TCR beta clonotypes were dominant, and in two of eight donors the single most frequent clonotype came from this HLA-C-restricted group.

The germline V gene encodes CDR1 MDHEN and CDR2 SYDVKM. The CDR3 numbers 12 residues from cysteine through phenylalanine. Of all the DNA, just the CDR3 is kept, 36 bases in frame from base 1. V drops 7 bases and J drops 4 bases, leaving 11 bases in between. As concerns this clonotype: The antigen it recognizes is unknown. No per-base quality is available; no much larger clone lies one base away.

The reads were generated on an Illumina HiSeq 1500. The public sequencing data were trimmed at Q25 with fastp and processed into clonotypes with MiXCR by TCRdb, which kept only in-frame beta chains. Each record represents a unique CDR3 protein, reported with the most common genes and DNA among its rows. This sample holds roughly 570,000 distinct CDR3 sequences; 40% were observed only once. About half of the sample lies in the top ten. The sample's treatment or condition label, in plain terms: in vitro stimulation with specific CMV peptide epitopes to enrich CMV-specific T cells. The V gene is TRBV28 and the J gene is TRBJ2-7; too little of a D gene remains to name it. The receptor was isolated from a human donor in good health (CMV status not recorded). Some clones in this sample may be carry-over from other donors' samples. The source was cultured PBMCs, collected from culture after CMV antigen stimulation. The encoded CDR3 is CASNSELYEQYF. The DNA sequence follows: TGTGCCAGCAACTCGGAACTTTACGAGCAGTACTTC.